Sequencing of this TCR beta chain was carried out in a study of Ad26.COV2.S vaccination and SARS-CoV-2 variants. Study-level background: It was the COV1001 Ad26.COV2.S trial arm that included the donor.

The CDR3 sequence is 13 residues long. The germline V gene encodes CDR1 MDHEN and CDR2 SYDVKM. V was pared by 7 bases and J by 0 bases, with 7 bases between. Using immunoSEQ multiplex PCR, the repertoire was profiled, and TCRdb retains in-frame clones only, with some absent. Seen here are about 350,000 clones, 75% to 90% observed once, and the top ten hold around 10%. Treatment here: 15 to 20 received Ad26.COV2.S at low or high dose, single or two shots; about 5 received placebo; per-sample allocation not given. Sampling happened 63 days after the first vaccine or placebo injection. Sequencing was performed on peripheral blood, taken in a trial of Ad26.COV2.S vaccine versus placebo. This clonotype was obtained from a person aged 18-65 years who received the Ad26.COV2.S COVID-19 vaccine or a placebo. V is TRBV28 and J is TRBJ1-3; D uncertain. The CDR3 protein is CASTVGSGNTIYF. Written as DNA, the CDR3 is TGTGCCAGCACCGTGGGCTCTGGAAACACCATATATTTT.